This T cell receptor beta chain was observed in a study of T-cell reconstitution after alpha-beta-depleted transplantation in children. Preparation of the TCRbeta library was carried out with unique molecular identifiers. In TCRdb, the PCR reads were re-called with MiXCR into one record per CDR3 protein. This table has around 250,000 distinct CDR3 sequences, about 25% appearing once. The CDR3 is 16 residues long. V lost 2 bases and J lost 0, with 11 bases in between. Germline V gene data show CDR1 as MDHEN and CDR2 as SYDVKM. The chain links TRBV28 to TRBJ2-4; weak D call: TRBD1 (5 bases). The receptor comes from a girl aged 2-10 years with Fanconi anemia, due to receive a stem cell transplant. Material: PBMCs, obtained before TCRalphabeta/CD19-depleted stem cell transplant. CDR3 loop: CASSLTGPLAKNIQYF. CDR3 nucleotides: TGTGCCAGCAGTTTAACAGGCCCCCTAGCCAAAAACATTCAGTACTTC.